This TCR beta chain was recorded in a study of T cell responses to AZD1222 COVID-19 vaccine (dated by TCRdb to about 2021). Background on the whole study: TCR sequencing was performed for roughly 240 trial participants, of whom about 210 were given two doses of AZD1222 and some 26 were given two doses of MenACWY control vaccine. Enrollment into the trials was organized by age into subgroups of 18-55, 56-69 and 70-plus years, and those subgroups contained about 150, 27 and 61 TCR-sequenced participants, respectively. Overall results and qualifications from the work: Conclusions about previously exposed vaccinees are limited, since just 6 or 7 AZD1222 recipients were seropositive for SARS-CoV-2 at baseline. No day 14 peak-response samples were available, so repertoires were characterized only after the peak T cell response. After two AZD1222 doses, spike-specific TCR breadth and depth were significantly higher than at day 0 and than in MenACWY recipients. Most participants were white British and females outnumbered males, and the authors suggested that clonal diversity may have been underestimated. Reportedly, almost half of the unique spike-specific TCRs recognized epitopes lying outside the regions that are mutated in the B.1.351 and B.1.1.7 variants. In the small 56-69-year group, the increase in depth fell short of significance, most likely because of low power. Vaccine-associated CD4 TCRs spanned the whole spike protein, with dominant responses in regions 160-218 and 743-854.

The CDR3 regions of human TCRbeta chains were analyzed by immunosequencing. Concerning the study's data processing: Repertoire TCRs were checked for matches against a reference library of SARS-CoV-2-specific TCRs that had been generated using the MIRA antigen-specificity platform. Breadth meant the fraction of unique TCRs that were SARS-CoV-2-associated, whereas depth meant the fraction of total T cells that were SARS-CoV-2-associated. Using the MIRA data, each spike-specific TCR was mapped to the spike region that the TCR reacts to and placed in a CD4 or CD8 class. Log10-transformed breadth and depth values were compared by one-way ANOVA with Sidak's multiple comparisons tests. What TCRdb holds here is the immuneACCESS table cut down to in-frame rearrangements. Part of the clones is not present; checked against another copy, under half of the missing clones reflect an unresolved V gene, and the others are unexplained. V and J calls and clone size follow that table, whereas D and trimming were derived from the DNA. The sample records over 120,000 clones, about 86% of which are singletons. About 5.4% of the sample rests with the top ten.

CDR1 and CDR2 were assigned from the germline V gene as SQVTM and ANQGSEA. V and J are truncated by 8 bases and 0 bases respectively, leaving an intervening sequence of 13 bases. Reading from cysteine to phenylalanine, the CDR3 counts 13 amino acids. The read is trimmed to its CDR3 DNA, 39 bases read in frame from base 1. Comment on this clone: It has no known antigen specificity. Per-base qualities were not stored, and no clone one base away is much larger.

The label giving this sample's time point can be read as: about 28 days (+/-7) after the second vaccine dose. Because spike-specific TCR depth and breadth did not differ between the two schedules, AZD1222 recipients who got a second dose at roughly 4 weeks were pooled with those who got a second dose at roughly 12 weeks. The vaccinee samples were drawn from two UK trials, COV001 and COV002, one of which was a single-blind randomized controlled phase 2/3 trial testing AZD1222 (ChAdOx1 nCoV-19) in healthy adults. For TCRbeta chain sequencing, PBMC samples were collected from trial participants at day 0 and at day 28 after the second dose.

This clonotype was obtained from an adult who received the AZD1222 COVID-19 vaccine. The input for sequencing was peripheral blood, taken 28 days after the second AZD1222 dose. The chain is encoded by TRBV29-1 joined to TRBJ2-5; the D segment cannot be called with confidence. The DNA sequence reads TGCAGCCATTGGGAACGAGACCAAGAGACCCAGTACTTC. This sequence encodes CSHWERDQETQYF.